This T cell receptor (beta chain) derives from a study of shared clonotypes between healthy human individuals. Germline V gives CDR1 SEHNR, CDR2 FQNEAQ (reference sequence). CDR3 length: 13 residues. Trimming cost V 4 bases and J 3 bases, with 10 bases left between them. Study-wide findings and caveats: Represented diversity (both genetic and exposure-history) was limited by the small number of donors.

As for this clone: Its antigen is undetermined.

Sequencing used immunoSEQ multiplex PCR; TCRdb keeps in-frame clones, though not all of them. The sample contains roughly 2.1 million clones, just over 90% of which appear only once. Naive CD8 cells, CD45RO-negative and positively selected for CCR7, excluded terminally differentiated effector memory CD45RA+ cells. Donation came from healthy HIV-negative adults that had no recent acute infections or vaccinations. The TCR originated in a man between 18 and 35 years old in good health. Some clones in this sample may be carry-over from other donors' samples. Sequencing was done on a sample of naive CD8+ T cells from PBMCs. The V gene is TRBV7-9, the J gene TRBJ2-7; D remains ambiguous. CDR3: CASSSSVFYEQYF. DNA for the CDR3: TGTGCCAGCAGCTCCTCTGTCTTCTACGAGCAGTACTTC.